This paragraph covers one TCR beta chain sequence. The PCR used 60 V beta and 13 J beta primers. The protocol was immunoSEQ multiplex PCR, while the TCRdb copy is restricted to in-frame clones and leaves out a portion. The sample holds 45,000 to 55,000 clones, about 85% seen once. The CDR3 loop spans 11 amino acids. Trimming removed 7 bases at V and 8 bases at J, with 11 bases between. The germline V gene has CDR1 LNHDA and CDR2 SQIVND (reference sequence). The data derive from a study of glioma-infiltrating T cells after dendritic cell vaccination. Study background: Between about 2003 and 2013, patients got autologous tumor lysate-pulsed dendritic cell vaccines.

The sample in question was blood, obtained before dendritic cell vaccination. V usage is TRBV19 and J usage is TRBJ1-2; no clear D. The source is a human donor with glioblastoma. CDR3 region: CASIHLEGYTF. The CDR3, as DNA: TGTGCCAGTATTCACCTCGAGGGCTACACCTTC. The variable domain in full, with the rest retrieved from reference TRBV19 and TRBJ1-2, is DGGITQSPKYLFRKEGQNVTLSCEQNLNHDAMYWYRQDPGQGLRLIYYSQIVNDFQKGDIAEGYSVSREKKESFPLTVTSAQKNPTAFYLCASIHLEGYTFGSGTRLTVV.